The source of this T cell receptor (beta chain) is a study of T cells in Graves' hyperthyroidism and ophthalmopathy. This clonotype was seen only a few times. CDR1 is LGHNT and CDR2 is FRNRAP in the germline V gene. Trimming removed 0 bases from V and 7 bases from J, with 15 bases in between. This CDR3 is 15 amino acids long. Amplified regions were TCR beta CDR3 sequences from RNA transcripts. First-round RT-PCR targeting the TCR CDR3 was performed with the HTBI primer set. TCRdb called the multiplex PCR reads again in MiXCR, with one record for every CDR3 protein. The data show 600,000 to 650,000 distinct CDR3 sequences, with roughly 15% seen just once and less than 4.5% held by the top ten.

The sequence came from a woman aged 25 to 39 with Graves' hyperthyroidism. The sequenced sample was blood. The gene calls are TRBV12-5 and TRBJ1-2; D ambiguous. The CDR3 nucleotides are TGTGCTAGTGGTTTGGTAGCAAGGAGTCTCTCTGGCTACACCTTC. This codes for CASGLVARSLSGYTF.